The 11 T cell receptor beta chains below all came from one sample that was sequenced in a study of human T cells and chemical hapten exposure (TCRdb year 2021). The sample's time point label is to be understood as: patch test 2, 6 weeks after DPC sensitization. In light of the paper, this sample's treatment or condition label describes: therapeutic diphenylcyclopropenone sensitization with weekly scalp DPC. The library was obtained by RACE. Sequencing was performed on a NextSeq 500. The raw public reads went through TCRdb reprocessing: fastp at Q25, MiXCR clone calling, in-frame beta chains kept. Each entry merges the rows of one CDR3 protein and shows their most common DNA and genes. The sample includes over 65,000 distinct CDR3 sequences, with roughly 11% observed a single time. The top ten clones comprise around 1.4% of the sample. The sample in question was whole blood, obtained in connection with sensitization to the hapten diphenylcyclopropenone (DPC). These receptors were collected from a man aged 18 to 30 with alopecia areata. Some clones in this sample may be carry-over from other donors' samples.

This clonotype was counted a few times. The chain combines TRBV7-9 with TRBJ1-2, with TRBD1 matching 10 bases. With 5 bases clipped from V and 1 base from J, the junction kept 7 bases outside the gene matches. The CDR3 has 16 amino acids. Per the germline V gene, CDR1 is SEHNR and CDR2 is FQNEAQ (reference sequence). CDR3 DNA sequence: TGTGCCAGCAGCACGCGGACAGGGGGTTTTAACTATGGCTACACCTTC. Amino acid sequence: CASSTRTGGFNYGYTF.

This clonotype was detected a few times. The chain carries TRBV29-1 and TRBJ1-1; D not resolved. Germline V CDR1 and CDR2: SQVTM, ANQGSEA. The V end was cut by 6 bases, the J end by 5 bases, with 19 bases between. The CDR3 has 14 residues. For the CDR3, the DNA is TGCAGCGTGGGCGGAGATACAAGCGGGACTGAAGCTTTCTTT. This translates into CSVGGDTSGTEAFF. Supplemented by reference TRBV29-1 and TRBJ1-1, the full variable domain reads SAVISQKPSRDICQRGTSLTIQCQVDSQVTMMFWYRQQPGQSLTLIATANQGSEATYESGFVIDKFPISRPNLTFSTLTVSNMSPEDSSIYLCSVGGDTSGTEAFFGQGTRLTVV.

This clonotype was recorded a few times. V usage is TRBV7-2 and J usage is TRBJ2-7; 7 nucleotides match TRBD2. CDR1 and CDR2 (germline): SGHTA, FQGNSA. This CDR3 has 17 amino acids. J lost 0 bases, V lost 1 base, and 9 bases had no gene match. The CDR3 here is CASSLVGGGGFSYEQYF. The CDR3 DNA is TGTGCCAGCAGCTTAGTAGGCGGCGGGGGTTTCTCCTACGAGCAGTACTTC.

The genes are TRBV6-1 and TRBJ2-3; D may match TRBD1 or TRBD2 (6 bases each). Between the trimmed V and J ends, which lost 8 bases and 6 bases, there was a span of 21 bases. Germline lookup yields CDR1 MNHNS and CDR2 SASEGT. The CDR3 runs 15 residues. The CDR3 loop reads CASQTSFVGGDTQYF. The CDR3 bases are TGTGCCAGCCAGACTAGTTTTGTAGGGGGGGATACGCAGTATTTT.

This clonotype was counted between two and nine times. V is TRBV20-1 and J is TRBJ1-1; D is uncertain. V lost 4 bases to trimming and J lost 1 base, with 10 bases between them. Germline CDR1 is DFQATT and CDR2 is SNEGSKA (reference sequence). The CDR3 totals 13 residues. The CDR3 is CSATRTRNTEAFF. Here the CDR3 DNA reads TGCAGTGCTACCCGGACGAGGAACACTGAAGCTTTCTTT.

The rearrangement uses TRBV4-3 and TRBJ1-6, with D possibly TRBD1 on 5 matching bases. From germline, CDR1 is LGHNA and CDR2 YSLEER. CDR3 length: 16 residues. The V end was cut by 0 bases, the J end by 0 bases, with 6 bases between. CDR3 amino acids: CASSQDRVSYNSPLHF. The CDR3 region has the DNA TGCGCCAGCAGCCAAGACAGGGTCTCCTATAATTCACCCCTCCACTTT.

The V and J genes are TRBV29-1 and TRBJ2-1; D gene ambiguous. Between the trimmed V and J ends, which lost 4 bases and 4 bases, there was a span of 8 bases. Germline V gene sequence: CDR1 SQVTM, CDR2 ANQGSEA. This CDR3 is built from 12 residues. The CDR3: CSVGEGYNEQFF. The DNA for the CDR3 is TGCAGCGTTGGGGAAGGATACAATGAGCAGTTCTTC.

A few counts support this clonotype. The chain links TRBV7-2 to TRBJ2-6; D call uncertain. The V gene lost 5 bases and the J gene lost 7 bases, with 3 bases spanning the gap. Germline V gene lookup returns CDR1 SGHTA and CDR2 FQGNSA. This CDR3 is 11 amino acids long. The CDR3 protein is CASSPANVLTF. In DNA form, the CDR3 reads TGTGCCAGCAGCCCCGCCAACGTCCTGACTTTC. Full variable domain (remainder filled in from reference TRBV7-2 and TRBJ2-6): GAGVSQSPSNKVTEKGKDVELRCDPISGHTALYWYRQSLGQGLEFLIYFQGNSAPDKSGLPSDRFSAERTGGSVSTLTIQRTQQEDSAVYLCASSPANVLTFGAGSRLTVL.

This clonotype has a count of ten or more. The genes are TRBV20-1 and TRBJ2-3, with D perhaps assigned TRBD1 or TRBD2 (6 bases each). CDR3 length: 15 residues. V was pared by 6 bases and J by 4 bases, with 20 bases between. The germline V gene encodes CDR1 DFQATT and CDR2 SNEGSKA (reference sequence). The CDR3 nucleotides are TGCAGTGCCCCATCCTTGAGGGGGGTCGCAGATACGCAGTATTTT. It encodes CSAPSLRGVADTQYF.

The chain links TRBV11-2 to TRBJ2-2; 9 positions agree with TRBD1. Trimming cost V 7 bases and J 3 bases; bases outside gene matches: 6. CDR1 and CDR2 (germline): SGHAT, FQNNGV. The CDR3 sequence is 15 residues long. CDR3: CASTETGGYTGELFF. CDR3 DNA: TGTGCCAGCACCGAGACAGGGGGATACACCGGGGAGCTGTTTTTT.

CDR3 sequence (DNA): TGTGCCAGCAGCCAAGTTCGGTCTGGTTATGGGACAACTGAGCAGTTCTTC. It yields the protein CASSQVRSGYGTTEQFF. V and J are TRBV3-1 and TRBJ2-1, with D perhaps matching TRBD1 (6 bases). The CDR3 is 17 residues long. V lost 1 base and J 9 bases, leaving 22 bases between the germline ends. Per germline, CDR1 LGHDT and CDR2 YNNKEL (reference sequence).